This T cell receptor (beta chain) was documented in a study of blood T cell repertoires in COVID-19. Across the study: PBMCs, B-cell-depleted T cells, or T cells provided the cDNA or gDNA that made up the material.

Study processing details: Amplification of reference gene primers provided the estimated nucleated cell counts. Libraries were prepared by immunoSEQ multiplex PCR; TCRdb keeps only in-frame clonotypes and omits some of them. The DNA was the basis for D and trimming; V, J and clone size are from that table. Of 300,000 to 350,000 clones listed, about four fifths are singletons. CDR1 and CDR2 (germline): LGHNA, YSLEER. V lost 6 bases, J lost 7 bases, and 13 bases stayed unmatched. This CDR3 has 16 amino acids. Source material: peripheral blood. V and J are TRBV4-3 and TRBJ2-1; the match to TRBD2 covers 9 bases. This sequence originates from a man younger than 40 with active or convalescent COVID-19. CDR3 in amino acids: CASSPTAGGGRNEQFF. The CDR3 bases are TGCGCCAGCAGTCCTACAGCGGGAGGTGGTCGAAATGAGCAGTTCTTC.